This TCR beta chain is drawn from a study of CD8 T cells in ankylosing spondylitis. Using quantitative 5'-RACE with molecular barcodes, the authors made TCR beta libraries. TCRdb reanalysed the 5' RACE reads using MiXCR and keeps one entry per CDR3 protein. The table has about 240,000 distinct CDR3 sequences, around a tenth seen once. A remark on this clonotype: Possible read error: a much larger clone is one base away.

Germline CDR1 is KGHDR and CDR2 is SFDVKD. The length of the CDR3 is 14 residues. The chain employs TRBV24-1 and TRBJ2-3, with a tentative D call TRBD2 (5 bases). The sequence was collected from a male donor with ankylosing spondylitis or in good health (not recorded which). The sequencing input was blood, either unsorted or a sorted T cell fraction (not recorded which). The DNA of the CDR3 is TGTGCCGCCAGTGACCTACTAGGGTTAGATACGCAGTATTTT. The encoded protein is CAASDLLGLDTQYF.